The clone carrying this TCR beta chain was detected only once. Its target is unknown. The sample comes from a study of STAT5B mutations in CD4+ large granular lymphocyte leukemia. At the level of the study: Healthy donors showed HLA-associated enrichment of the CDR3 'QG' motif. Findings of the study overall: Patient CD4-sorted repertoires stayed more clonal than healthy ones after leukemic-clone removal. Without HLA matching, higher CD4+ than CD8+ T-LGLL clonality could reflect small sample size. TRBV06-family usage was enriched in top patient clones (8/27) versus controls (2/35).

This CDR3 region has 16 residues. Germline CDR1 ENHRY, CDR2 SYGVKD. J was trimmed by 2 bases and V by 4 bases; bases with no gene match: 6. The data were produced by immunoSEQ multiplex PCR, yet TCRdb's version contains in-frame clones alone and is incomplete. The data show more than 45,000 clones, about 70% seen once. The chain uses TRBV10-3 and TRBJ2-2; 8 nucleotides align to TRBD1. Sequencing was performed on CD4+ T cells from blood buffy coats. The clonotype comes from a human donor in good health. This CDR3 reads CAISGTGQGNTGELFF. Here the CDR3 DNA reads TGTGCCATCAGTGGGACCGGACAGGGAAACACCGGGGAGCTGTTTTTT.